This TCR beta chain came from a study of shared clonotypes between healthy human individuals. Notes on this clone: As yet, its antigen is unknown.

Whole-study results and caveats: Donors were few, which limited the genetic and exposure-history diversity represented.

Trimming left V 1 base short and J 1 base short, with 8 bases between. CDR1 is SGHNT and CDR2 is YYREEE in the germline V gene (reference sequence). The CDR3 covers 14 residues. Libraries were prepared by immunoSEQ multiplex PCR; TCRdb keeps only in-frame clonotypes and omits some of them. This table holds over 400,000 clones, 70% to 80% found once. Sequencing was performed on PBMCs. The receptor was derived from a woman in her forties in good health. Some clones in this sample may be carry-over from other donors' samples. The chain is built from TRBV5-4 and TRBJ2-5; tentatively, D is TRBD1 (6 bases). CDR3: CASSLSGAQETQYF. CDR3 DNA: TGTGCCAGCAGCTTGTCAGGGGCCCAAGAGACCCAGTACTTC.